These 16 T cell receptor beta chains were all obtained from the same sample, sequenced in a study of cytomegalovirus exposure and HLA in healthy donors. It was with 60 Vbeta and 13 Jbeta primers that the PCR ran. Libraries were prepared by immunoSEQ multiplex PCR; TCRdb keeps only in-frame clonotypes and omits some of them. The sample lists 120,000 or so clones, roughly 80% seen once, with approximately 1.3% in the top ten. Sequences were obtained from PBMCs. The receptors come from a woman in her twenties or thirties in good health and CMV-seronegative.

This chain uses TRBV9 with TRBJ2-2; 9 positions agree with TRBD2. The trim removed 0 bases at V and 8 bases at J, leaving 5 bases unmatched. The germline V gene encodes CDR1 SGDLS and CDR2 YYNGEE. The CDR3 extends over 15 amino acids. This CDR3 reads CASSVGASGTGELFF. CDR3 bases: TGTGCCAGCAGCGTAGGGGCTAGCGGGACTGGGGAGCTGTTTTTT.

The CDR3 nucleotides read TGTGCCAGCAGTTACTCTGGGGGGGACACTGAAGCTTTCTTT. It encodes CASSYSGGDTEAFF. The chain combines TRBV6-5 with TRBJ1-1; D is perhaps TRBD1 (5 bases). This CDR3 contains 14 residues. V was shortened by 0 bases and J by 3 bases, with 8 bases between the two germline ends. In germline, CDR1 is MNHEY, CDR2 SVGAGI.

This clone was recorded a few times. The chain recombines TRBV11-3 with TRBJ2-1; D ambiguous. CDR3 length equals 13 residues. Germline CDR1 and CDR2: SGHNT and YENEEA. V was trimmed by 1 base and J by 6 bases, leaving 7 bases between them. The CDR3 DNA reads TGTGCCAGCAGCTTAGGACACCCCAATGAGCAGTTCTTC. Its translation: CASSLGHPNEQFF.

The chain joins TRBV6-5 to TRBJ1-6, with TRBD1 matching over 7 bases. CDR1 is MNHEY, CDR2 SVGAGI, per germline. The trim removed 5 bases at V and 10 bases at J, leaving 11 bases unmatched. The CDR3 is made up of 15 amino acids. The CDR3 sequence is CASSTSLQGRSPLHF. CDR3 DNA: TGTGCCAGCAGTACAAGTCTACAGGGGCGGTCACCCCTCCACTTT.

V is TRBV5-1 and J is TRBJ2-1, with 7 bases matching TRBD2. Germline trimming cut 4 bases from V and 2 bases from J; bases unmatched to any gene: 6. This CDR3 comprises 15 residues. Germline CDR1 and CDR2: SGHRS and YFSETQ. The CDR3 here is CASSPEAGTYNEQFF. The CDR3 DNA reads TGCGCCAGCAGCCCGGAAGCGGGAACCTACAATGAGCAGTTCTTC.

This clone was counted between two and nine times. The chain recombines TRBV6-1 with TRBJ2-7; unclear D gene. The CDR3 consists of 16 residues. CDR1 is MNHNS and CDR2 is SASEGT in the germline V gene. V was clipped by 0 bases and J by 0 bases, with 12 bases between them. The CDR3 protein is CASSEALSTISYEQYF. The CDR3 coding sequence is TGTGCCAGCAGTGAAGCGCTCAGTACGATCTCCTACGAGCAGTACTTC.

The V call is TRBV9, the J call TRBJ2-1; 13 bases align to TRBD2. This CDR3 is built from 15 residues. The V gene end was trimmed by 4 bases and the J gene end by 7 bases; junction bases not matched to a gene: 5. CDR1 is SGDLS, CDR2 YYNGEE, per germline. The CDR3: CASSLTSGGVNEQFF. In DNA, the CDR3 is TGTGCCAGCAGCCTTACTAGCGGGGGGGTAAATGAGCAGTTCTTC.

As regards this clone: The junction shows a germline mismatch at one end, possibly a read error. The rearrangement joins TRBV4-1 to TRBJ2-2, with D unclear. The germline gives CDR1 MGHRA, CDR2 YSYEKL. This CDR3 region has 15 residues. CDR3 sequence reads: CAGSQVQTNTGELFF. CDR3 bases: TGCGCCGGCAGCCAAGTCCAGACGAACACCGGGGAGCTGTTTTTT.

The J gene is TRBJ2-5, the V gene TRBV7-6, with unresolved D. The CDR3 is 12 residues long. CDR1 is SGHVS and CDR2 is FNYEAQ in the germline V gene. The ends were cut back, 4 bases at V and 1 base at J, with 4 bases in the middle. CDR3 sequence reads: CASSSPQETQYF. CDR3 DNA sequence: TGTGCCAGCAGCTCTCCCCAAGAGACCCAGTACTTC.

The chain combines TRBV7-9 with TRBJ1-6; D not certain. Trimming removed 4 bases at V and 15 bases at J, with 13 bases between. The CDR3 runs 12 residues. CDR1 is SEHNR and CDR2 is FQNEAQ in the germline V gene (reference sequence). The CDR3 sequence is CASSSEPGDLHF. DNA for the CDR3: TGTGCCAGCAGCTCGGAACCCGGGGACCTCCACTTT.

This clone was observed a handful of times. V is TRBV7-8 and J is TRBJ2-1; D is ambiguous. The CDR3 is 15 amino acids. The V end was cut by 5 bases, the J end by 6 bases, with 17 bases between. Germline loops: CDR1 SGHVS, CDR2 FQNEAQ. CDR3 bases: TGTGCCAGCAGCAGAGAAGTGCGGTTTAGCAATGAGCAGTTCTTC. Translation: CASSREVRFSNEQFF.

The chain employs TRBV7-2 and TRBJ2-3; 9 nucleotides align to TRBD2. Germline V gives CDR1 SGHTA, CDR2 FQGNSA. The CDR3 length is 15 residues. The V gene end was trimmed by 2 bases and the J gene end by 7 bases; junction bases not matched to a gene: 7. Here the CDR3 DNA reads TGTGCCAGCAGCTTATCGGCTAGCGGGGAGCATACGCAGTATTTT. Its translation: CASSLSASGEHTQYF.

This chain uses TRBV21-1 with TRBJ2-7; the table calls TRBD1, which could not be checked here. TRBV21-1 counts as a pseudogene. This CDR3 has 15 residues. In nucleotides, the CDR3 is TGTGCCAGCAGCATTGGGGACATCAGAGGATACGAGCAGTACTTC. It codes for CASSIGDIRGYEQYF.

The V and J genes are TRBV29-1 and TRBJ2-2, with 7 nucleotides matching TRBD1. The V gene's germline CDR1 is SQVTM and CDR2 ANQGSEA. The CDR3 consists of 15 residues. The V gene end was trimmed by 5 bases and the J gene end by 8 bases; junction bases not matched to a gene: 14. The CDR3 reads CSVNRQGTAAGELFF. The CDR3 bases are TGCAGCGTTAACCGACAGGGAACGGCGGCTGGGGAGCTGTTTTTT.

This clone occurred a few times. CDR3: CASSARDRVITEAFF. Here the CDR3 DNA reads TGTGCCAGCAGCGCCCGGGACAGGGTGATCACTGAAGCTTTCTTT. The chain links TRBV9 to TRBJ1-1; TRBD1 matches 9 bases. Germline V gives CDR1 SGDLS, CDR2 YYNGEE. Trimming cost V 3 bases and J 4 bases; bases outside gene matches: 7. The CDR3 has 15 amino acids.

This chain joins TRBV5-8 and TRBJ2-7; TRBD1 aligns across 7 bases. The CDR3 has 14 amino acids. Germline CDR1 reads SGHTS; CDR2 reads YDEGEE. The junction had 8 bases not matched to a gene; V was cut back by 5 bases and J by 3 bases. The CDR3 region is CASRLSRQGYEQYF. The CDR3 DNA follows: TGTGCCAGCAGGTTATCGAGACAGGGCTACGAGCAGTACTTC.